This T cell receptor (beta chain) was identified in a study of shared clonotypes between healthy human individuals. Regarding the study as a whole: Blood alone was sampled, and tissue repertoires likely differ.

CD45RO negativity and positive selection for CCR7 defined naive CD8 cells, a population that excluded terminally differentiated effector memory CD45RA+ cells. On this clone itself: The antigen is undetermined.

DNA at 150 to 200 ng, tens of thousands of T cell genomes, went into sorted-subset replicate PCRs. The method was immunoSEQ multiplex PCR; TCRdb's version includes in-frame clones alone and lacks a portion of them. The data show about 2.2 million clones, just over 90% seen once. Germline assignment: CDR1 SGHVS and CDR2 FNYEAQ. The V gene lost 2 bases and the J gene lost 6 bases, with 9 bases spanning the gap. CDR3 length: 13 residues. The clonotype was recovered from a man between 18 and 29 years old in good health. Some clones in this sample may be carry-over from other donors' samples. Source material: naive CD8+ T cells from PBMCs. The rearrangement links TRBV7-6 to TRBJ2-3; D not certain. The CDR3 reads CASSLFSRDTQYF. CDR3 DNA: TGTGCCAGCAGCTTATTTTCTAGGGATACGCAGTATTTT.